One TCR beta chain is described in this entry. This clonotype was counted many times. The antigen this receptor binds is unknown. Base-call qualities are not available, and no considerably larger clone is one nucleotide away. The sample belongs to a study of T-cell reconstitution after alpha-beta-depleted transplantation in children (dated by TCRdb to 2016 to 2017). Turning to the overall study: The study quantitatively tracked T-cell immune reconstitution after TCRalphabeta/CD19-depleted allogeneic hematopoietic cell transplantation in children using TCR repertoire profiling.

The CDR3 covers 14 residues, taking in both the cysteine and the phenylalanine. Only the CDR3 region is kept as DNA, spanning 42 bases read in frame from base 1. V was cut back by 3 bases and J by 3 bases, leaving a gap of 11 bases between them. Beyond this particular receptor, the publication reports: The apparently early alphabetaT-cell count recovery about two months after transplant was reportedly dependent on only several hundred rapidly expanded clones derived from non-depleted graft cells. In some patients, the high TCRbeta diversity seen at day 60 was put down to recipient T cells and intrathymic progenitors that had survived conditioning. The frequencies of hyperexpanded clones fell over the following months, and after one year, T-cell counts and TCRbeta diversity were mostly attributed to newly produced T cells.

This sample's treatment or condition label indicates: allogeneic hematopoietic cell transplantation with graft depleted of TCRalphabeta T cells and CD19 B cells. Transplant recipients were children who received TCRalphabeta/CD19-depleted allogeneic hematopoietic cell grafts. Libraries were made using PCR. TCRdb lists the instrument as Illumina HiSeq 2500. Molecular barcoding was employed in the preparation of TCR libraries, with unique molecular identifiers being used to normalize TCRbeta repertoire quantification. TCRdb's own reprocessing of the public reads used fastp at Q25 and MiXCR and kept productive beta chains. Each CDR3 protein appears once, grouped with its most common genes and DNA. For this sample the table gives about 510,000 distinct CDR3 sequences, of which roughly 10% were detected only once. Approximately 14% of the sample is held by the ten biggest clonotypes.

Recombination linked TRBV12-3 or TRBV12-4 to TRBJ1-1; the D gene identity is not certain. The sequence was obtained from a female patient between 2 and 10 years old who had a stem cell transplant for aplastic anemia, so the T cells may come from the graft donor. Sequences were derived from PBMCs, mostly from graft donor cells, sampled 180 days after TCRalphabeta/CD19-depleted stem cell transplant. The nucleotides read TGTGCCAGCAGTTTCTCCGGTGGGGACACTGAAGCTTTCTTT. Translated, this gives CASSFSGGDTEAFF.